These T cell receptor beta chains were read from a single sample in a study of long-term antiretroviral therapy in people with HIV. Libraries were prepared by immunoSEQ multiplex PCR; TCRdb keeps only in-frame clonotypes and omits some of them. The table has tens of thousands of clones, around 81% seen once; the top ten hold roughly 12%. Sequenced here: unsorted PBMCs, sampled 0.1 years before starting antiretroviral therapy. These receptors all come from a man aged 40-49 years with HIV. The CDR3 runs from the conserved cysteine through the conserved F or W. Fields, in order: J gene, clone size, D gene, V gene, CDR3 protein, CDR3 DNA. A D gene is named only where the DNA matches it firmly. The listing skips clone size in some rows; elsewhere it reads once, few, many or a size class.

>TRBJ2-5|-|-|TRBV7-2
CASSSPPGHETQYF
TGTGCCAGCAGCTCGCCTCCGGGGCATGAGACCCAGTACTTC
>TRBJ2-2|-|-|TRBV9
CASSLIAGELFF
TGTGCCAGCAGCCTAATAGCCGGGGAGCTGTTTTTT
>TRBJ2-5|once|TRBD2|TRBV7-2
CASSRRLAGGGQETQYF
TGTGCCAGCAGCCGCCGACTAGCGGGAGGAGGGCAAGAGACCCAGTACTTC
>TRBJ2-1|-|TRBD2|TRBV30
CAFSSGRTDNEQFF
TGTGCCTTCTCTAGCGGGAGGACGGACAATGAGCAGTTCTTC
>TRBJ2-4|-|TRBD1|TRBV4-3
CASSRGLTDRGRTNIQYF
TGCGCCAGCAGCCGCGGATTGACGGACAGGGGGAGGACCAACATTCAGTACTTC
>TRBJ1-2|once|-|TRBV28
CATQRVGGYTF
TGTGCCACCCAACGGGTCGGTGGCTACACCTTC
>TRBJ2-7|-|TRBD1|TRBV5-1
CASSLGWDRGEQYF
TGCGCCAGCAGCTTGGGATGGGACAGGGGCGAGCAGTACTTC
>TRBJ2-7|-|-|TRBV7-6
CASSYGQYYEQYF
TGTGCCAGCAGTTACGGACAGTACTACGAGCAGTACTTC
>TRBJ1-4|-|-|TRBV5-6
CASSPIADVANEKLFF
TGTGCCAGCAGCCCGATCGCGGACGTTGCTAATGAAAAACTGTTTTTT
>TRBJ2-7|-|TRBD2|TRBV4-3
CASSQDGAGVIYEQYF
TGCGCCAGCAGCCAAGATGGAGCGGGAGTGATATACGAGCAGTACTTC
>TRBJ1-3|-|-|TRBV11-2
CASSLVPGNTIYF
TGTGCCAGCAGCTTAGTCCCTGGAAACACCATATATTTT
>TRBJ1-2|-|-|TRBV4-2
CASRGETHYGYTF
TGTGCCAGCAGGGGGGAGACCCACTATGGCTACACCTTC
>TRBJ2-5|-|-|TRBV29-1
CSVVSQGQQETQYF
TGCAGCGTTGTGTCGCAGGGGCAACAAGAGACCCAGTACTTC
>TRBJ2-3|-|-|TRBV18
CASSPNDGSTDTQYF
TGTGCCAGCTCACCAAACGACGGCAGCACAGATACGCAGTATTTT
>TRBJ2-1|-|TRBD2|TRBV19
CASSIVSGPYNEQFF
TGTGCCAGTAGTATTGTTAGCGGGCCTTACAATGAGCAGTTCTTC
>TRBJ1-6|-|-|TRBV27
CASRFIGDSPLHF
TGTGCCAGCAGATTTATAGGCGATTCACCCCTCCACTTT
>TRBJ2-7|few|-|TRBV19
CASSDSYEQYF
TGTGCCAGTAGTGACAGCTACGAGCAGTACTTC
>TRBJ1-2|once|-|TRBV19
CASSRTAGGQGYTF
TGTGCCAGTAGCCGGACCGCCGGTGGCCAGGGCTACACCTTC
>TRBJ2-1|-|TRBD1|TRBV7-9
CASSNYGTGGPYEQFF
TGTGCCAGCAGCAACTACGGGACAGGGGGCCCGTATGAGCAGTTCTTC
>TRBJ2-7|-|-|TRBV4-3
CASSQVFGLTYEQYF
TGCGCCAGCAGCCAAGTATTCGGGCTGACCTACGAGCAGTACTTC
>TRBJ1-5|-|-|TRBV6-5
CASRPFGHQPQHF
TGTGCCAGCAGGCCGTTTGGACATCAGCCCCAGCATTTT
>TRBJ1-1|-|-|TRBV14
CASSQMLDTEAFF
TGTGCCAGCAGCCAAATGTTGGACACTGAAGCTTTCTTT
>TRBJ1-1|-|TRBD1|TRBV6-1
CASSGPEGARIEAFF
TGTGCCAGCAGTGGCCCCGAGGGGGCACGGATTGAAGCTTTCTTT
>TRBJ2-6|-|-|TRBV7-9
CASSLARTPGANVLTF
TGTGCCAGCAGCTTAGCGCGGACACCTGGGGCCAACGTCCTGACTTTC
>TRBJ1-1|-|-|TRBV7-2
CASSFLSGHGTEAFF
TGTGCCAGCAGCTTTTTATCGGGGCATGGCACTGAAGCTTTCTTT
>TRBJ2-4|-|TRBD1|TRBV5-5
CASRPQGVAKNIQYF
TGTGCCAGCAGACCCCAGGGGGTAGCCAAAAACATTCAGTACTTC
>TRBJ2-3|-|-|TRBV15
CATSVGTRDFTDTQYF
TGTGCCACCAGCGTCGGGACACGAGATTTCACAGATACGCAGTATTTT
>TRBJ2-7|-|-|TRBV7-2
CASSLRETYEQYF
TGTGCCAGCAGCTTGAGAGAGACCTACGAGCAGTACTTC
>TRBJ2-2|-|-|TRBV11-3
CASSLTYTGELFF
TGTGCCAGCAGCCTTACGTACACCGGGGAGCTGTTTTTT
>TRBJ2-5|-|-|TRBV6-5
CASRDSFQETQYF
TGTGCCAGCAGGGACTCGTTTCAAGAGACCCAGTACTTC
>TRBJ1-2|-|TRBD1|TRBV28
CASRKQGAPGYTF
TGTGCCAGCAGAAAACAGGGGGCGCCAGGCTACACCTTC
>TRBJ2-1|-|-|TRBV28
CASRAPEGNEQFF
TGTGCGAGTCGGGCCCCCGAGGGGAATGAGCAGTTCTTC
>TRBJ2-7|once|-|TRBV30
CAWSEGGWGEQYF
TGTGCCTGGAGTGAGGGGGGGTGGGGCGAGCAGTACTTC
>TRBJ2-2|-|-|TRBV7-8
CASSPEVRGTGELFF
TGTGCCAGCAGCCCCGAGGTACGGGGCACCGGGGAGCTGTTTTTT
>TRBJ2-3|-|-|TRBV28
CASHRPATDTQYF
TGTGCCAGCCATCGGCCTGCCACAGATACGCAGTATTTT
>TRBJ2-7|-|-|TRBV18
CASSPGIPVNEQYF
TGTGCCAGCTCACCCGGGATACCCGTGAACGAGCAGTACTTC
>TRBJ2-5|-|-|TRBV28
CASSLAEVETQYF
TGTGCCAGCAGTTTGGCTGAAGTAGAGACCCAGTACTTC
>TRBJ2-2|-|TRBD2|TRBV7-2
CASSGVSRLAGRTGELFF
TGTGCCAGCAGCGGCGTTAGTCGACTAGCGGGACGTACCGGGGAGCTGTTTTTT
>TRBJ1-4|once|-|TRBV29-1
CSGSGGTNEKLFF
TGCAGCGGGTCAGGTGGCACTAATGAAAAACTGTTTTTT
>TRBJ1-1|-|-|TRBV6-5
CASSSRHPNTEAFF
TGTGCCAGCAGTTCCAGACACCCGAACACTGAAGCTTTCTTT